This TCR beta chain was documented in a study of CD8 T cells in ankylosing spondylitis. Broader study findings: Clones linked to disease, bearing a CD8+ phenotype, were relatively rare in peripheral blood. Seemingly characteristic of ankylosing spondylitis blood was a TCR beta motif consisting of about 8 highly homologous variants.

V gave up 5 bases and J gave up 4 bases, with 18 bases separating them. Germline V gene lookup returns CDR1 SGHRS and CDR2 YFSETQ. The CDR3 totals 15 residues. Construction of TCR beta libraries was performed using quantitative 5'-RACE with molecular barcodes. Each CDR3 protein gets one entry after TCRdb re-called the 5' RACE reads with MiXCR. The table shows roughly 200,000 distinct CDR3 sequences, with about 13% occurring only once. This clonotype has a handful of counts. The antigen is unknown. Sequencing was done on a sample of blood, either unsorted or a sorted T cell fraction (not recorded which). The chain is built from TRBV5-1 and TRBJ1-2; weak D call: TRBD1 (6 bases). This TCR was recovered from a male donor with ankylosing spondylitis or in good health (not recorded which). The CDR3 nucleotides are TGCGCCAGCAGAGATTCGGGGGCGCCTCTCTATGGCTACACCTTC. Translation gives CASRDSGAPLYGYTF.